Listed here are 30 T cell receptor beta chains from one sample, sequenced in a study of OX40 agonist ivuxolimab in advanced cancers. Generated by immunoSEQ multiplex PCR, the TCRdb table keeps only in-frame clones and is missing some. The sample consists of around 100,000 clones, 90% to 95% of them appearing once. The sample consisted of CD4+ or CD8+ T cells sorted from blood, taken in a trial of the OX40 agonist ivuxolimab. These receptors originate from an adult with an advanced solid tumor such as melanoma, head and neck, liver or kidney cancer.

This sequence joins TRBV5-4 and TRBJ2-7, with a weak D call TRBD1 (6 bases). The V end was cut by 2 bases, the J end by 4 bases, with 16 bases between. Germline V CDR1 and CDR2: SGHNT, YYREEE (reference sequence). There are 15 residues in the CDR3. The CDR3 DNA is TGTGCCAGCAGCTTACAAGGGGGTGTAGGGTACGAGCAGTACTTC. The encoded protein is CASSLQGGVGYEQYF.

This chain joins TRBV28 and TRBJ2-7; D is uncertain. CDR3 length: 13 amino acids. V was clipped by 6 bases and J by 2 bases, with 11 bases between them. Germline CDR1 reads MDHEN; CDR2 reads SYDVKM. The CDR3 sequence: CASSTGPTYEQYF. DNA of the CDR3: TGTGCCAGCAGCACCGGGCCTACCTACGAGCAGTACTTC.

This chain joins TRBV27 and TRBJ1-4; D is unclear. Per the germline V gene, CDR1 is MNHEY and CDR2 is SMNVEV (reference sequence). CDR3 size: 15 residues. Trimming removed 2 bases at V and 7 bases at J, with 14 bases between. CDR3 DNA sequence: TGTGCCAGCAGTTTAGGGTCTGGGGTGGGTGAAAAACTGTTTTTT. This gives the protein CASSLGSGVGEKLFF.

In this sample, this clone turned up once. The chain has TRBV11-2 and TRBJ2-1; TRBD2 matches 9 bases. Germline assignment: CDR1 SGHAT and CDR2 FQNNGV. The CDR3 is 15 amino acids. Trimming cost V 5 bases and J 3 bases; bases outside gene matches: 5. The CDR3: CASSPRLAVYNEQFF. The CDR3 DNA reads TGTGCCAGCAGCCCCCGACTAGCGGTCTACAATGAGCAGTTCTTC.

CDR3 protein: CASSQDVSREQYF. The DNA for the CDR3 is TGTGCCAGCAGCCAAGATGTTTCAAGGGAGCAGTACTTC. This rearrangement joins TRBV4-2 to TRBJ2-7; D remains unclear. The length of the CDR3 is 13 residues. The germline V and J ends were trimmed by 0 bases and 7 bases, with 10 bases remaining between them. The germline CDR1 and CDR2 sequences are LGHNA and YNFKEQ.

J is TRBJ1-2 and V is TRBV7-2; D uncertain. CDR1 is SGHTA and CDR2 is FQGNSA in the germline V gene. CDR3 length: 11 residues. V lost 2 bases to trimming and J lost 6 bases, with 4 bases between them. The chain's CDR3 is CASSLLNGYTF. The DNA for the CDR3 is TGTGCCAGCAGCTTACTAAATGGCTACACCTTC. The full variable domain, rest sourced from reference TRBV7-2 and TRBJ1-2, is GAGVSQSPSNKVTEKGKDVELRCDPISGHTALYWYRQSLGQGLEFLIYFQGNSAPDKSGLPSDRFSAERTGGSVSTLTIQRTQQEDSAVYLCASSLLNGYTFGSGTRLTVV.

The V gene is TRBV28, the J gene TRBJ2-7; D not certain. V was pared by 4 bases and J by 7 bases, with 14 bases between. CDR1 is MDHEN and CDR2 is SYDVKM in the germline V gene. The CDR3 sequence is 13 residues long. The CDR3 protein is CASSSHGKEEQYF. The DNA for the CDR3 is TGTGCCAGCAGTTCGCATGGTAAGGAAGAGCAGTACTTC.

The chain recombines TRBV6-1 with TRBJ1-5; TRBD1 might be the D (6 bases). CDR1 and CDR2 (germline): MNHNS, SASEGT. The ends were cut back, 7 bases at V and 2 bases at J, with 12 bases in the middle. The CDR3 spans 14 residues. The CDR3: CASMPGGGNQPQHF. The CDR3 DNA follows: TGTGCCAGCATGCCCGGGGGCGGCAATCAGCCCCAGCATTTT.

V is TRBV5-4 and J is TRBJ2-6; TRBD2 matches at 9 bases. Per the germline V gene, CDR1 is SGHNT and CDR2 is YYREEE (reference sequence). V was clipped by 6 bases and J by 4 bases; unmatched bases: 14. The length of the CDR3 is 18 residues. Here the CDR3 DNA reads TGTGCCAGCACCCCCAGCGGGGGGTGGGCGGGAGGGGCCAACGTCCTGACTTTC. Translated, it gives CASTPSGGWAGGANVLTF.

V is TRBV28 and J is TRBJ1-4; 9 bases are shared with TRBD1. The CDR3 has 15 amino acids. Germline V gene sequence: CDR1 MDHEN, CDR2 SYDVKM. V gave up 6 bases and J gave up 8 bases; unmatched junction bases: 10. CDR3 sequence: CASSSAQGAREKLFF. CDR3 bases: TGTGCCAGCAGCAGCGCACAGGGGGCACGGGAAAAACTGTTTTTT.

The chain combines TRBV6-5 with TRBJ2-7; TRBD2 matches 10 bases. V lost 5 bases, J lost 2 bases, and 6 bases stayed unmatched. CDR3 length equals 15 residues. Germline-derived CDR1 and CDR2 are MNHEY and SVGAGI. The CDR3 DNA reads TGTGCCAGCAGTCTTAGACTAGCGGGCCCCTACGAGCAGTACTTC. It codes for CASSLRLAGPYEQYF.

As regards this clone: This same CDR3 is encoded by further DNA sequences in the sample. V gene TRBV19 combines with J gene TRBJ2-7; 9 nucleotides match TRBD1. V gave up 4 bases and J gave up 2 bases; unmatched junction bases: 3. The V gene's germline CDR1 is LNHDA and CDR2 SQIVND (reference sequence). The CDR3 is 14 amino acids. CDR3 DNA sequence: TGTGCCAGTAGTACGACAGGGGGACCCTACGAGCAGTACTTC. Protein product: CASSTTGGPYEQYF.

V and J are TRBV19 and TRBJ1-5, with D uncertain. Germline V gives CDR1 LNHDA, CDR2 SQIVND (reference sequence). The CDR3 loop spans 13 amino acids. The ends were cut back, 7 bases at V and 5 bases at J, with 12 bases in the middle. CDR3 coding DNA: TGTGCCAGTAATGAAGGCAGTTATCAGCCCCAGCATTTT. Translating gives CASNEGSYQPQHF. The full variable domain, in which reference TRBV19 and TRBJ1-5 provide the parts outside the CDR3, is DGGITQSPKYLFRKEGQNVTLSCEQNLNHDAMYWYRQDPGQGLRLIYYSQIVNDFQKGDIAEGYSVSREKKESFPLTVTSAQKNPTAFYLCASNEGSYQPQHFGDGTRLSIL.

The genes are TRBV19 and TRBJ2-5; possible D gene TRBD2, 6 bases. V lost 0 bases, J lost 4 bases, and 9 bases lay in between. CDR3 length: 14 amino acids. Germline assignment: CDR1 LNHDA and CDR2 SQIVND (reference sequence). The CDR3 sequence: CASSIDTAGETQYF. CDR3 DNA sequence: TGTGCCAGTAGTATAGATACAGCGGGAGAGACCCAGTACTTC.

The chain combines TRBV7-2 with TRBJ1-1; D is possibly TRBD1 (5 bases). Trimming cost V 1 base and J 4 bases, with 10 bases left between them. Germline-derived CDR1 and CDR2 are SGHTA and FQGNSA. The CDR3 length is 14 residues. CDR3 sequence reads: CASSLGGWGTEAFF. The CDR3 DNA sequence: TGTGCCAGCAGCTTAGGGGGGTGGGGCACTGAAGCTTTCTTT.

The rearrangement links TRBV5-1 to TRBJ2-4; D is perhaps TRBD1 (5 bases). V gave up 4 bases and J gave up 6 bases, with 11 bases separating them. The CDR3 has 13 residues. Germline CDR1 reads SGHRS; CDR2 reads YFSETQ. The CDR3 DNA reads TGCGCCAGCAGCCGTTACGACAGAAACATTCAGTACTTC. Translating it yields CASSRYDRNIQYF.

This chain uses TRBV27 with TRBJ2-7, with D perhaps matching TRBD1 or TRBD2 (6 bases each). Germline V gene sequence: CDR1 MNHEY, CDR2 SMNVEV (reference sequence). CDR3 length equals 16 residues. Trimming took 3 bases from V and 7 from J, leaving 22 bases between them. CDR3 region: CASSFFPQSGALEQYF. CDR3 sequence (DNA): TGTGCCAGCAGTTTCTTCCCGCAGTCGGGGGCTCTGGAGCAGTACTTC.

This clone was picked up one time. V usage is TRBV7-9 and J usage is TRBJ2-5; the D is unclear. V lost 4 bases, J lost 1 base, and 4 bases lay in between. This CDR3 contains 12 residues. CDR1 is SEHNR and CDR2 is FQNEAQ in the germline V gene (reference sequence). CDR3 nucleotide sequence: TGTGCCAGCAGCTGGGTCCAAGAGACCCAGTACTTC. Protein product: CASSWVQETQYF.

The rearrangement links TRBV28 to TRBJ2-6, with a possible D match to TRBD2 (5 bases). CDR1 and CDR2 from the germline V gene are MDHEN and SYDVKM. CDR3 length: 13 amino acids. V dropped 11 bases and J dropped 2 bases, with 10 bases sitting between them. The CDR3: CAATEAGANVLTF. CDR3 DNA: TGTGCCGCCACGGAGGCTGGGGCCAACGTCCTGACTTTC.

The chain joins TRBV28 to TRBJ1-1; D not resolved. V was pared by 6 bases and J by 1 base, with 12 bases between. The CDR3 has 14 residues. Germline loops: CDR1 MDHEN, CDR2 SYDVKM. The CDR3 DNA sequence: TGTGCCAGCAGAGACTTTGGACGGAACACTGAAGCTTTCTTT. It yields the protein CASRDFGRNTEAFF. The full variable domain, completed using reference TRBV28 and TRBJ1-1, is DVKVTQSSRYLVKRTGEKVFLECVQDMDHENMFWYRQDPGLGLRLIYFSYDVKMKEKGDIPEGYSVSREKKERFSLILESASTNQTSMYLCASRDFGRNTEAFFGQGTRLTVV.

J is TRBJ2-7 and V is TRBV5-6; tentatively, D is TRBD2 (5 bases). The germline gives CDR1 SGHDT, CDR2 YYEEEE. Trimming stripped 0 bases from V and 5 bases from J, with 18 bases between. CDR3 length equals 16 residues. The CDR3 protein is CASSLVAAVVGHEQYF. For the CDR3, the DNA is TGTGCCAGCAGCTTGGTAGCAGCGGTAGTCGGCCACGAGCAGTACTTC.

The CDR3 reads CASSQEGYSPNYGYTF. The CDR3 DNA reads TGCGCCAGCAGCCAAGAAGGATACAGCCCTAACTATGGCTACACCTTC. The chain carries TRBV4-1 and TRBJ1-2; D is ambiguous. CDR1 is MGHRA, CDR2 YSYEKL, per germline. The V end was cut by 0 bases, the J end by 0 bases, with 11 bases between. This CDR3 comprises 16 residues.

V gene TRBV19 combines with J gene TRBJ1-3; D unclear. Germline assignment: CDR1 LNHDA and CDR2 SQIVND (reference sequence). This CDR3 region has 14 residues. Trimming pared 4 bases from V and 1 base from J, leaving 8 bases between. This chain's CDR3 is CASSTHRSGNTIYF. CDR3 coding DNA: TGTGCCAGTAGTACCCATAGGTCTGGAAACACCATATATTTT. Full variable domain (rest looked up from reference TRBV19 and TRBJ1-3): DGGITQSPKYLFRKEGQNVTLSCEQNLNHDAMYWYRQDPGQGLRLIYYSQIVNDFQKGDIAEGYSVSREKKESFPLTVTSAQKNPTAFYLCASSTHRSGNTIYFGEGSWLTVV.

In DNA form, the CDR3 reads TGTGCCAGCAGTGAAATTTCGACCGGGACCTATGGCTACACCTTC. Protein: CASSEISTGTYGYTF. V and J are TRBV6-1 and TRBJ1-2; D possibly corresponds to TRBD1 (5 bases). V lost 2 bases and J 4 bases, leaving 14 bases between the germline ends. The CDR3 has 15 residues. From germline, CDR1 is MNHNS and CDR2 SASEGT.

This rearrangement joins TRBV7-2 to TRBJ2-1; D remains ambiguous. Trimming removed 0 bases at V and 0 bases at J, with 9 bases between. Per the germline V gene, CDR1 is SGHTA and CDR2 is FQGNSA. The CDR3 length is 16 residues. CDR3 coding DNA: TGTGCCAGCAGCTTAGCCAGCGACAACTCCTACAATGAGCAGTTCTTC. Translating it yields CASSLASDNSYNEQFF.

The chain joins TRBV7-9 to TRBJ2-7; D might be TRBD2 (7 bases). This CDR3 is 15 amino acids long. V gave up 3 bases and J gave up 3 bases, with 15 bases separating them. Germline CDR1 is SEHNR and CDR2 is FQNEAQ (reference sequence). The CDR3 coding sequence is TGTGCCAGCAGCTTTAGGGGGGCTAGCGGCTACGAGCAGTACTTC. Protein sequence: CASSFRGASGYEQYF.

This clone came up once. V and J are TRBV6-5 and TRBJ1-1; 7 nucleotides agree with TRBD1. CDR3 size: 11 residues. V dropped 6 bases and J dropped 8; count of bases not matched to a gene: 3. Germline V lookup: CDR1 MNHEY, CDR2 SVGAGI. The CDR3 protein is CASSQQGEAFF. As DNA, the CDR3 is TGTGCCAGCAGCCAACAGGGGGAAGCTTTCTTT.

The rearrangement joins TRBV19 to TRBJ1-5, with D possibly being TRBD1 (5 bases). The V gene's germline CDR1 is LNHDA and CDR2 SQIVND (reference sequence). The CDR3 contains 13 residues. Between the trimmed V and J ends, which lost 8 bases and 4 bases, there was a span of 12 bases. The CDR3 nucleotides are TGTGCCAGTTCATCCAGGGTGAATCAGCCCCAGCATTTT. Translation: CASSSRVNQPQHF.

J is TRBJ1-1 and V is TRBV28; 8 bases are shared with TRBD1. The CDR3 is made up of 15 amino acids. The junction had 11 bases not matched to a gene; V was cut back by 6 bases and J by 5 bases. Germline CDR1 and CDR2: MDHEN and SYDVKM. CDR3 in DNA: TGTGCCAGCAGCCCCCCTACAGGGGGAAGAACTGAAGCTTTCTTT. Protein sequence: CASSPPTGGRTEAFF.

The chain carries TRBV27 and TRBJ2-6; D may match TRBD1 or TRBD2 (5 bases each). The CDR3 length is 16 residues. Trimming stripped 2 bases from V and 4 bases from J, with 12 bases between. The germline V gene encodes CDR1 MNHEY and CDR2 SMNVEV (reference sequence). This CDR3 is CASSLARGAGANVLTF. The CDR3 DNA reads TGTGCCAGCAGTTTAGCAAGGGGAGCCGGGGCCAACGTCCTGACTTTC.